The 27 T cell receptor beta chains in this list originate from one sample, sequenced in a study of cytomegalovirus exposure and HLA in healthy donors. Primers included in the PCR were 60 Vbeta and 13 Jbeta primers. This table comes from immunoSEQ multiplex PCR, and its TCRdb copy is limited to in-frame clones, with some not included. The table has 170,000 or so clones, around four fifths seen once. The sample consisted of PBMCs. These receptors were taken from a woman aged 50 to 65 in good health and CMV-seropositive.

J is TRBJ2-7 and V is TRBV7-9, with D maybe TRBD2 (7 bases). CDR3 length: 13 amino acids. The germline gives CDR1 SEHNR, CDR2 FQNEAQ (reference sequence). Trimming left V 2 bases short and J 6 bases short, with 11 bases between. The CDR3 region has the DNA TGTGCCAGCAGCTTAATAGGGGGGGCCGAGCAGTACTTC. It translates to CASSLIGGAEQYF.

The genes are TRBV19 and TRBJ2-1; 7 bases line up with TRBD1. The CDR3 is made up of 14 amino acids. CDR1 and CDR2 (germline): LNHDA, SQIVND (reference sequence). J was trimmed by 0 bases and V by 6 bases; bases with no gene match: 2. The CDR3 protein is CASRTGISYNEQFF. The CDR3 DNA follows: TGTGCCAGTAGGACAGGGATCTCCTACAATGAGCAGTTCTTC.

Here the CDR3 reads CASSRDRAVEQFF. The CDR3, as DNA: TGTGCCAGCAGTAGGGACAGGGCTGTTGAGCAGTTCTTC. V is TRBV5-4 and J is TRBJ2-1, with TRBD1 identical over 9 bases. Germline V gene data show CDR1 as SGHNT and CDR2 as YYREEE (reference sequence). The CDR3 consists of 13 residues. The junction had 6 bases not matched to a gene; V was cut back by 5 bases and J by 9 bases.

V and J are TRBV7-9 and TRBJ1-1; TRBD1 might be the D (6 bases). V was pared by 5 bases and J by 3 bases, with 16 bases between. Per germline, CDR1 SEHNR and CDR2 FQNEAQ (reference sequence). The CDR3 consists of 15 residues. In nucleotides, the CDR3 is TGTGCCAGCAGCGGCAGGACAGAAAGGTACACTGAAGCTTTCTTT. Its translation is CASSGRTERYTEAFF. Looking up the rest from reference TRBV7-9 and TRBJ1-1 gives the full variable domain: DTGVSQNPRHKITKRGQNVTFRCDPISEHNRLYWYRQTLGQGPEFLTYFQNEAQLEKSRLLSDRFSAERPKGSFSTLEIQRTEQGDSAMYLCASSGRTERYTEAFFGQGTRLTVV.

The V and J genes are TRBV28 and TRBJ2-5; 8 nucleotides line up with TRBD1. With V trimmed by 6 bases and J by 5 bases, 8 bases remained unmatched. Per the germline V gene, CDR1 is MDHEN and CDR2 is SYDVKM. The CDR3 contains 14 residues. CDR3 in DNA: TGTGCCAGCAGCCTATCCCAGGGGGCGGAGACCCAGTACTTC. Translated: CASSLSQGAETQYF.

The rearrangement uses TRBV28 and TRBJ2-2, with 8 bases matching TRBD1. The junction had 6 bases not matched to a gene; V was cut back by 2 bases and J by 7 bases. Germline V lookup: CDR1 MDHEN, CDR2 SYDVKM. The CDR3 has 15 residues. The CDR3: CASSLQGAFGGELFF. DNA of the CDR3: TGTGCCAGCAGTTTACAGGGGGCTTTCGGCGGGGAGCTGTTTTTT.

This clone has only a few counts. The chain carries TRBV11-2 and TRBJ1-1, with D tentatively TRBD1 (5 bases). Germline V lookup: CDR1 SGHAT, CDR2 FQNNGV. Trimming removed 2 bases from V and 4 bases from J, with 11 bases in between. The CDR3 is 14 residues long. CDR3 sequence reads: CASSLTRVTTEAFF. In DNA, the CDR3 is TGTGCCAGCAGCTTAACCAGGGTGACCACTGAAGCTTTCTTT. The full variable domain, completed using reference TRBV11-2 and TRBJ1-1, is EAGVAQSPRYKIIEKRQSVAFWCNPISGHATLYWYQQILGQGPKLLIQFQNNGVVDDSQLPKDRFSAERLKGVDSTLKIQPAKLEDSAVYLCASSLTRVTTEAFFGQGTRLTVV.

J is TRBJ2-7 and V is TRBV28, with 7 bases fitting TRBD1. This CDR3 has 16 amino acids. Germline V gene lookup returns CDR1 MDHEN and CDR2 SYDVKM. J gave up 0 bases and V 7 bases, and 12 bases lay outside the gene matches. The CDR3 nucleotides are TGTGCCAGCACCATCCCCGGACAGGCCAGCTCCTACGAGCAGTACTTC. Its protein product is CASTIPGQASSYEQYF.

The V and J genes are TRBV29-1 and TRBJ2-5; no definite D call. The CDR3 is 12 amino acids. V was trimmed by 4 bases and J by 5 bases, leaving 11 bases between them. Germline loops: CDR1 SQVTM, CDR2 ANQGSEA. The CDR3: CSVAGSHETQYF. The CDR3 DNA sequence: TGCAGCGTTGCGGGTAGTCATGAGACCCAGTACTTC.

CDR3 sequence reads: CASSFNSYEQYF. CDR3 in DNA: TGTGCCAGCAGTTTTAACAGTTACGAGCAGTACTTC. The gene calls are TRBV28 and TRBJ2-7; D not certain. Germline assignment: CDR1 MDHEN and CDR2 SYDVKM. V was cut by 3 bases and J by 4 bases, with 7 bases left in between. The CDR3 length is 12 residues. Full variable domain (missing parts from reference TRBV28 and TRBJ2-7): DVKVTQSSRYLVKRTGEKVFLECVQDMDHENMFWYRQDPGLGLRLIYFSYDVKMKEKGDIPEGYSVSREKKERFSLILESASTNQTSMYLCASSFNSYEQYFGPGTRLTVT.

Concerning this clone: At one of its ends the junction is not consistent with the germline gene, which may arise from a read error. The J gene is TRBJ2-5, the V gene TRBV6-6; a weak D match, TRBD2 (6 bases). The CDR3 runs 14 residues. CDR1 and CDR2 (germline): MNHNY, SVGAGI (reference sequence). Here the CDR3 DNA reads TGTGCCGGCAGTTATGGCGGGGCGGGAGAGACCCAGTACTTC. Translated: CAGSYGGAGETQYF.

The CDR3 DNA follows: TGTGCCAGCGTCGAAGGAGGCCGTACGAACACCGGGGAGCTGTTTTTT. This sequence encodes CASVEGGRTNTGELFF. V is TRBV5-4 and J is TRBJ2-2; TRBD2 is a possible D gene (5 bases). Trimming cost V 7 bases and J 0 bases, with 16 bases left between them. Germline loops: CDR1 SGHNT, CDR2 YYREEE (reference sequence). The CDR3 extends over 16 amino acids.

This clone was detected a few times. The chain links TRBV5-6 to TRBJ2-1; no clear D. V was shortened by 1 base and J by 6 bases, with 14 bases between the two germline ends. Germline V gene data show CDR1 as SGHDT and CDR2 as YYEEEE. CDR3 size: 15 residues. The CDR3 nucleotides are TGTGCCAGCAGCTTGTTCATTGCAGGATTCAATGAGCAGTTCTTC. It translates to CASSLFIAGFNEQFF.

The chain is built from TRBV5-6 and TRBJ1-2; D is ambiguous. The CDR3 contains 11 residues. Germline V gene lookup returns CDR1 SGHDT and CDR2 YYEEEE. V lost 2 bases and J lost 5, with 4 bases in between. The CDR3: CASSFEYGYTF. CDR3 coding DNA: TGTGCCAGCAGCTTCGAGTATGGCTACACCTTC.

The chain couples TRBV9 to TRBJ2-2; D is unclear. The CDR3 consists of 13 residues. Between the trimmed V and J ends, which lost 4 bases and 6 bases, there was a span of 10 bases. Germline CDR1 reads SGDLS; CDR2 reads YYNGEE. The CDR3, as DNA: TGTGCCAGCAGCCCCAATCCCCCCGGGGAGCTGTTTTTT. This sequence encodes CASSPNPPGELFF.

This chain uses TRBV19 with TRBJ1-2; D remains ambiguous. Per germline, CDR1 LNHDA and CDR2 SQIVND (reference sequence). V lost 9 bases and J lost 8, with 10 bases in between. The CDR3 extends over 10 amino acids. CDR3 bases: TGTGCCAGCGGAGCTTTGGGCTACACCTTC. This sequence encodes CASGALGYTF.

The CDR3 spells CAWTGGKGTGELFF. The CDR3 region has the DNA TGTGCCTGGACAGGGGGTAAGGGCACCGGGGAGCTGTTTTTT. The gene calls are TRBV30 and TRBJ2-2; 7 bases map to TRBD1. The CDR3 has 14 amino acids. J was trimmed by 4 bases and V by 4 bases; bases with no gene match: 6. Germline V gene sequence: CDR1 GTSNPN, CDR2 SVGIG (reference sequence).

The chain has TRBV6-6 and TRBJ2-7, with D hard to call. The CDR3 runs 15 residues. CDR1 is MNHNY, CDR2 SVGAGI, per germline (reference sequence). V gave up 5 bases and J gave up 2 bases, with 16 bases separating them. CDR3 amino acids: CASSNTVFTPYEQYF. The CDR3 DNA reads as TGTGCCAGCAGTAACACCGTCTTTACCCCCTACGAGCAGTACTTC.

J is TRBJ1-3 and V is TRBV15; D remains ambiguous. CDR1 is LNHNV, CDR2 YYDKDF, per germline (reference sequence). Trimming stripped 0 bases from V and 0 bases from J, with 9 bases between. The CDR3 loop spans 16 amino acids. CDR3 nucleotides: TGTGCCACCAGCAGAGAGGTACCTAACTCTGGAAACACCATATATTTT. Encoded protein: CATSREVPNSGNTIYF.

The chain combines TRBV5-1 with TRBJ1-3; unclear D gene. Germline V gives CDR1 SGHRS, CDR2 YFSETQ. The ends were cut back, 5 bases at V and 0 bases at J, with 12 bases in the middle. The CDR3 totals 15 residues. The CDR3 loop is CASSSRPGSGNTIYF. CDR3 DNA: TGCGCCAGCAGTTCTCGACCGGGCTCTGGAAACACCATATATTTT.

This clone was found a few times. The chain combines TRBV9 with TRBJ2-1; a weak D match, TRBD1 (5 bases). V dropped 1 base and J dropped 6 bases, with 11 bases sitting between them. The CDR3 totals 14 residues. Germline V gene data show CDR1 as SGDLS and CDR2 as YYNGEE. As DNA, the CDR3 is TGTGCCAGCAGCGTAAGACAGCCGTCCAATGAGCAGTTCTTC. It is translated as CASSVRQPSNEQFF. The whole variable domain, remainder taken from reference TRBV9 and TRBJ2-1, is DSGVTQTPKHLITATGQRVTLRCSPRSGDLSVYWYQQSLDQGLQFLIQYYNGEERAKGNILERFSAQQFPDLHSELNLSSLELGDSALYFCASSVRQPSNEQFFGPGTRLTVL.

The chain has TRBV28 and TRBJ1-5; TRBD1 agrees at 10 bases. Germline V gene sequence: CDR1 MDHEN, CDR2 SYDVKM. This CDR3 contains 12 residues. V was pared by 11 bases and J by 7 bases, with 5 bases of the junction left unmatched. DNA of the CDR3: TGTGCCTCCAGACAGGGGGCCCAGCCCCAGCATTTT. Encoded protein: CASRQGAQPQHF.

The rearrangement uses TRBV7-2 and TRBJ2-1; 8 bases are a match to TRBD2. The CDR3 covers 13 residues. The germline gives CDR1 SGHTA, CDR2 FQGNSA. After removal of 3 bases from V and 8 bases from J, the junction contained 3 bases not matched to a gene. CDR3 DNA: TGTGCCAGCAGCTTCGGGGGGGGCGATGAGCAGTTCTTC. This gives the protein CASSFGGGDEQFF.

Regarding this clone: An end of the junction differs from the germline gene, which may be a read error. This chain connects TRBV7-7 to TRBJ2-1, with 12 bases identical to TRBD2. CDR3 size: 15 residues. CDR1 is SSHAT and CDR2 is FNYEAQ in the germline V gene (reference sequence). Written as DNA, the CDR3 is TGTGCTAGCAGCTTCGGACTAGCGGGGAACAATGAGCAGTTCTTC. Amino acid sequence: CASSFGLAGNNEQFF.

The rearrangement uses TRBV7-2 and TRBJ2-5, with 7 bases identical to TRBD1. The CDR3 has 14 amino acids. CDR1 SGHTA and CDR2 FQGNSA come from the germline V gene. The V and J ends lost 5 bases and 4 bases, in that order; junction bases with no gene match: 7. The CDR3 here is CASSTNRGSETQYF. CDR3 DNA sequence: TGTGCCAGCAGCACAAACAGGGGCTCAGAGACCCAGTACTTC.

The chain carries TRBV7-9 and TRBJ1-2; TRBD1 matches at 9 bases. This CDR3 region has 13 residues. V dropped 9 bases and J dropped 5; count of bases not matched to a gene: 7. The germline CDR1 and CDR2 sequences are SEHNR and FQNEAQ (reference sequence). The CDR3 reads CASRPGQGYGYTF. In nucleotides, the CDR3 is TGTGCCAGTCGTCCGGGACAGGGTTATGGCTACACCTTC.

This CDR3 is CASSADPTGGSYNSPLHF. Written as DNA, the CDR3 is TGTGCCAGCAGTGCCGACCCGACAGGGGGTTCCTATAATTCACCCCTCCACTTT. The V gene is TRBV28, the J gene TRBJ1-6; 9 nucleotides agree with TRBD1. The germline V gene has CDR1 MDHEN and CDR2 SYDVKM. The CDR3 sequence is 18 residues long. J lost 1 base, V lost 5 bases, and 9 bases had no gene match.